One sample yielded the 9 T cell receptor beta chains listed below, sequenced in a study of cytomegalovirus exposure and HLA in healthy donors (dated by TCRdb to about 2017). The library was obtained by the immunoSEQ multiplex PCR assay. The multiplex PCR relied on a mix of 60 forward primers for TCR Vbeta segments and 13 reverse primers for TCR Jbeta segments. The clones in this table, taken by TCRdb from immuneACCESS, are in-frame only. Not every clone is retained; where verified, under half of the shortfall comes from an unresolved V gene, and the cause of the rest is unknown. This sample comprises about 98,000 clones, approximately 74% of them detected only once. Less than 2% of the sample comes from the top ten. The sequenced material came from PBMCs. These receptors were taken from a male donor in good health and CMV-seronegative.

The chain joins TRBV28 to TRBJ2-1, with D tentatively TRBD1 (6 bases). Per germline, CDR1 MDHEN and CDR2 SYDVKM. The germline V and J ends were trimmed by 6 bases and 2 bases, with 14 bases remaining between them. This CDR3 is 15 amino acids long. Written as DNA, the CDR3 is TGTGCCAGCAGCAACAGGGCCCGGACCTACAATGAGCAGTTCTTC. Amino acid sequence: CASSNRARTYNEQFF. The entire variable domain, with the rest obtained from reference TRBV28 and TRBJ2-1, is as follows: DVKVTQSSRYLVKRTGEKVFLECVQDMDHENMFWYRQDPGLGLRLIYFSYDVKMKEKGDIPEGYSVSREKKERFSLILESASTNQTSMYLCASSNRARTYNEQFFGPGTRLTVL.

V and J are TRBV9 and TRBJ2-1; 8 positions agree with TRBD2. Unmatched junction bases numbered 19, after V lost 4 bases and J lost 7 bases. Per germline, CDR1 SGDLS and CDR2 YYNGEE. There are 18 residues in the CDR3. The CDR3 here is CASSPDLGGGLGRNEQFF. CDR3 nucleotides: TGTGCCAGCAGCCCCGATCTTGGGGGGGGACTAGGGCGTAATGAGCAGTTCTTC.

The chain couples TRBV27 to TRBJ2-3; the match to TRBD1 covers 7 bases. CDR1 and CDR2 (germline): MNHEY, SMNVEV (reference sequence). The CDR3 runs to 16 residues. J gave up 3 bases and V 1 base, and 7 bases lay outside the gene matches. The CDR3 DNA is TGTGCCAGCAGTTTATACCCCAGACAGGGAACAGATACGCAGTATTTT. It yields the protein CASSLYPRQGTDTQYF.

V is TRBV5-6 and J is TRBJ1-6; D possibly corresponds to TRBD1 (5 bases). The CDR3 has 15 residues. Trimming shortened V by 4 bases and J by 5 bases, and 13 bases separated the two germline ends. Germline V lookup: CDR1 SGHDT, CDR2 YYEEEE. The CDR3 region is CASSQGVLDNSPLHF. The CDR3, as DNA: TGTGCCAGCAGCCAAGGGGTTTTGGATAATTCACCCCTCCACTTT.

V usage is TRBV7-3 and J usage is TRBJ2-2, with D tentatively TRBD2 (5 bases). Trimming took 2 bases from V and 4 from J, leaving 8 bases between them. CDR1 and CDR2 from the germline V gene are SGHTA and FQGTGA. CDR3 length equals 14 residues. Written as DNA, the CDR3 is TGTGCCAGCAGCTTAGCTGAGGGCACCGGGGAGCTGTTTTTT. It yields the protein CASSLAEGTGELFF.

The chain links TRBV19 to TRBJ1-1, with no clear D. Germline V gene data show CDR1 as LNHDA and CDR2 as SQIVND (reference sequence). V was cut by 1 base and J by 1 base, with 10 bases left in between. The CDR3 has 15 residues. The CDR3 bases are TGTGCCAGTAGTATAGCTGAAGCCGGGAACACTGAAGCTTTCTTT. Amino acids: CASSIAEAGNTEAFF.

The V call is TRBV29-1, the J call TRBJ2-3; 7 positions agree with TRBD2. The CDR3 sequence is 14 residues long. The junction had 3 bases not matched to a gene; V was cut back by 3 bases and J by 0 bases. Germline V gives CDR1 SQVTM, CDR2 ANQGSEA. The CDR3 sequence: CSVDGSGSTDTQYF. In nucleotides, the CDR3 is TGCAGCGTTGATGGTAGCGGGAGCACAGATACGCAGTATTTT.

This clone appeared a single time. CDR3 sequence: CASSLTGLLSSYNEQFF. The CDR3 nucleotides are TGTGCCAGCAGCTTAACGGGACTTCTGAGCTCCTACAATGAGCAGTTCTTC. The chain combines TRBV7-3 with TRBJ2-1; perhaps TRBD2 as D (6 bases). Trimming removed 0 bases at V and 0 bases at J, with 12 bases between. Germline V gives CDR1 SGHTA, CDR2 FQGTGA. This CDR3 region has 17 residues.

There are a few counts of this clone. This chain uses TRBV7-9 with TRBJ2-1; 9 nucleotides line up with TRBD2. CDR3 size: 16 residues. Per the germline V gene, CDR1 is SEHNR and CDR2 is FQNEAQ (reference sequence). V lost 2 bases to trimming and J lost 5 bases; unmatched junction nucleotides: 7. The CDR3 is CASSLLGGRAHNEQFF. DNA for the CDR3: TGTGCCAGCAGCTTACTTGGCGGGAGGGCCCACAATGAGCAGTTCTTC.